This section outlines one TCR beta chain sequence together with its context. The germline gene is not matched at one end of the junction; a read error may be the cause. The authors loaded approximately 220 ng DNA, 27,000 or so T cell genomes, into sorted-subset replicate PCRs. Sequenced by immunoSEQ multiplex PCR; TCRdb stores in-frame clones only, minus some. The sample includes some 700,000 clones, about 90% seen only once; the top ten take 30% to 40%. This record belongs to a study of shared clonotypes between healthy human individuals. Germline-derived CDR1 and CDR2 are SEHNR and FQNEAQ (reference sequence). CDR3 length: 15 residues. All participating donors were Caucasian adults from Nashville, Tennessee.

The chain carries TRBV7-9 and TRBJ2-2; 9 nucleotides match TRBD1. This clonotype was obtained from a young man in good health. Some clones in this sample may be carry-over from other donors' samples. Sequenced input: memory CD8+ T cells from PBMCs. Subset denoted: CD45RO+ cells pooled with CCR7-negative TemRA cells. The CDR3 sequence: CAGSYSQGAAGELFF. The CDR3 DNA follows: TGTGCCGGCAGCTACTCACAGGGGGCTGCCGGGGAGCTGTTTTTT.